One and the same sample provided the 32 T cell receptor beta chains below, sequenced in a study of early T cells in non-severe SARS-CoV-2 infection (dated by TCRdb to about 2021). Library preparation was by 5' RACE. Sequencer: NextSeq 500. The public sequencing data were trimmed at Q25 with fastp and processed into clonotypes with MiXCR by TCRdb, which kept only in-frame beta chains. Each entry merges the rows of one CDR3 protein and shows their most common DNA and genes. The sample profile shows roughly 92,000 distinct CDR3 sequences; approximately 12% of them were found once. 4.4% of the sample is in the top ten clones. This sample comprised whole blood, obtained at baseline. These receptors all come from an adult who was a healthcare worker with PCR-confirmed SARS-CoV-2 infection or an uninfected control (not recorded which).

This clonotype was recorded many times. The chain carries TRBV9 and TRBJ1-2; 7 bases match TRBD1. CDR3 length equals 13 residues. From germline, CDR1 is SGDLS and CDR2 YYNGEE. The trim removed 5 bases at V and 2 bases at J, leaving 3 bases unmatched. This CDR3 reads CASRETGNYGYTF. In DNA, the CDR3 is TGTGCCAGCAGAGAGACAGGGAACTATGGCTACACCTTC.

The chain is built from TRBV30 and TRBJ1-2; no clear D gene. From germline, CDR1 is GTSNPN and CDR2 SVGIG (reference sequence). V lost 4 bases and J 6 bases, leaving 15 bases between the germline ends. The CDR3 is 13 residues long. The CDR3 region has the DNA TGTGCCTGGACCGGGAGGCAGACGCATGGCTACACCTTC. This sequence encodes CAWTGRQTHGYTF.

V gene TRBV11-3 combines with J gene TRBJ1-2; D gene uncertain. The germline V gene encodes CDR1 SGHNT and CDR2 YENEEA. The CDR3 contains 13 residues. Trimming left V 5 bases short and J 1 base short, with 8 bases between. CDR3 sequence: CASSPSVNYGYTF. The DNA for the CDR3 is TGTGCCAGCAGCCCCAGCGTTAACTATGGCTACACCTTC.

In this sample, this clonotype turned up many times. The chain uses TRBV7-6 and TRBJ2-3, with 11 bases matching TRBD2. This CDR3 is 17 amino acids long. CDR1 SGHVS and CDR2 FNYEAQ come from the germline V gene. Unmatched junction bases numbered 6, after V lost 2 bases and J lost 2 bases. CDR3 protein: CASSLYVAGGPTDTQYF. CDR3 in DNA: TGTGCCAGCAGCTTATATGTAGCGGGGGGGCCCACAGATACGCAGTATTTT.

This clonotype was observed at least ten times. The CDR3 loop reads CASRIYSGEQYF. The CDR3 DNA reads as TGTGCCAGCAGGATTTACAGCGGCGAGCAGTACTTC. The J gene is TRBJ2-7, the V gene TRBV25-1; the D gene is possibly TRBD2 (5 bases). Trimming pared 6 bases from V and 6 bases from J, leaving 12 bases between. The CDR3 contains 12 residues. Germline values: CDR1 MGHDK, CDR2 SYGVNS.

This clonotype has ten or more counts. J is TRBJ2-7 and V is TRBV12-2; TRBD1, the table's D call, lacks a check against the DNA. TRBV12-2 is recorded as a pseudogene. This CDR3 contains 16 residues. The CDR3: CASRLGVQTDTYEQYF. In nucleotides, the CDR3 is TGTGCAAGTCGCTTAGGGGTTCAGACAGATACCTACGAGCAGTACTTC.

This clonotype was detected only a few times. The chain joins TRBV24-1 to TRBJ2-7; 12 bases agree with TRBD2. Germline values: CDR1 KGHDR, CDR2 SFDVKD. The CDR3 runs 13 residues. With 5 bases clipped from V and 5 bases from J, the junction kept 0 bases outside the gene matches. The CDR3 coding sequence is TGTGCCACCAGTGCTAGCGGGAGGGACGAGCAGTACTTC. It encodes CATSASGRDEQYF.

This clonotype was observed at least ten times. V and J are TRBV3-1 and TRBJ1-1; 8 positions match TRBD1. Germline lookup yields CDR1 LGHDT and CDR2 YNNKEL (reference sequence). The ends lost 4 bases at V and 4 bases at J; junction bases unmatched: 8. The CDR3 spans 15 residues. Written as DNA, the CDR3 is TGTGCCAGCAGCCTCAAGACAGGGGCCAGCACTGAAGCTTTCTTT. This encodes CASSLKTGASTEAFF.

This clonotype occurred many times. This chain joins TRBV11-2 and TRBJ2-1; a possible D gene is TRBD2 (5 bases). The CDR3 loop spans 14 amino acids. V was pared by 1 base and J by 5 bases, with 9 bases between. Germline V CDR1 and CDR2: SGHAT, FQNNGV. Here the CDR3 DNA reads TGTGCCAGCAGCTTAGTACTAGACCACAATGAGCAGTTCTTC. It yields the protein CASSLVLDHNEQFF.

This clonotype turned up a few times. The CDR3 coding sequence is TGTGCCTGGAAGGGTGGGACATACTCCTACGAGCAGTACTTC. Protein sequence: CAWKGGTYSYEQYF. The chain uses TRBV30 and TRBJ2-7, with D perhaps matching TRBD1 (6 bases). Germline CDR1 is GTSNPN and CDR2 is SVGIG (reference sequence). Trimming shortened V by 4 bases and J by 0 bases, and 13 bases separated the two germline ends. The CDR3 consists of 14 residues.

This clonotype has a count of ten or more. The chain employs TRBV12-3 or TRBV12-4 and TRBJ2-7; 13 positions agree with TRBD2. V was clipped by 4 bases and J by 3 bases; unmatched bases: 6. The CDR3 contains 16 residues. CDR3 coding DNA: TGTGCCAGCAGTTCCACCGGGACTAGCGGGATCTACGAGCAGTACTTC. It is translated as CASSSTGTSGIYEQYF.

This clonotype has a count of ten or more. The J gene is TRBJ2-2, the V gene TRBV7-6, with 10 bases identical to TRBD2. Germline assignment: CDR1 SGHVS and CDR2 FNYEAQ. V gave up 1 base and J gave up 4 bases; unmatched junction bases: 3. The CDR3 totals 16 residues. Written as DNA, the CDR3 is TGTGCCAGCAGCTTAGTCCCTAGCGGGAGCACCGGGGAGCTGTTTTTT. This codes for CASSLVPSGSTGELFF. Supplemented by reference TRBV7-6 and TRBJ2-2, the full variable domain reads GAGVSQSPRYKVTKRGQDVALRCDPISGHVSLYWYRQALGQGPEFLTYFNYEAQQDKSGLPNDRFSAERPEGSISTLTIQRTEQRDSAMYRCASSLVPSGSTGELFFGEGSRLTVL.

The table lists this clonotype with a few counts. This sequence joins TRBV7-8 and TRBJ2-2, with 7 bases fitting TRBD1. Germline V gives CDR1 SGHVS, CDR2 FQNEAQ. The V segment lost 6 bases and the J segment 7 bases; nucleotides outside the gene matches: 8. CDR3 length equals 14 residues. CDR3 sequence reads: CASRGQTLGGELFF. CDR3 bases: TGTGCCAGCAGGGGACAGACACTTGGCGGGGAGCTGTTTTTT.

This clonotype was picked up a small number of times. V usage is TRBV6-6 and J usage is TRBJ2-2; D is possibly TRBD2 (5 bases). The germline V and J ends were trimmed by 5 bases and 6 bases, with 10 bases remaining between them. The germline gives CDR1 MNHNY, CDR2 SVGAGI (reference sequence). The CDR3 contains 13 residues. The CDR3 DNA is TGTGCCAGCAGTAAAGAGGGCCCCGGGGAGCTGTTTTTT. It is translated as CASSKEGPGELFF.

This clonotype was counted ten times or more. The chain is built from TRBV5-5 and TRBJ2-1; 9 nucleotides match TRBD2. Per the germline V gene, CDR1 is SGHKS and CDR2 is YYEKEE (reference sequence). The CDR3 runs 14 residues. Unmatched junction bases numbered 5, after V lost 6 bases and J lost 4 bases. CDR3 bases: TGTGCCAGCAAGAGGACTAGCGCTTACAATGAGCAGTTCTTC. This gives the protein CASKRTSAYNEQFF.

The J gene is TRBJ2-7, the V gene TRBV20-1; 9 bases fit TRBD2. The germline V gene has CDR1 DFQATT and CDR2 SNEGSKA (reference sequence). With 3 bases clipped from V and 5 bases from J, the junction kept 5 bases outside the gene matches. The CDR3 covers 13 residues. CDR3 nucleotide sequence: TGCAGTGCTAGGGCTAGCGGGAAGGACGAGCAGTACTTC. Translation gives CSARASGKDEQYF.

In its sample, this clonotype was seen a few times. At one end the junction does not follow the germline gene, possibly because of a read error. The chain combines TRBV7-7 with TRBJ2-3; D uncertain. The CDR3 extends over 13 amino acids. CDR1 SSHAT and CDR2 FNYEAQ come from the germline V gene (reference sequence). CDR3 region: CASSFRITDTQYF. Written as DNA, the CDR3 is TGTGCTAGCAGCTTCAGGATTACAGATACGCAGTATTTT.

This clonotype was seen many times. This chain uses TRBV18 with TRBJ2-1, with TRBD1 matching over 7 bases. Losses at the gene ends were 2 bases for V and 4 bases for J; bases not matched to a gene: 5. The germline V gene has CDR1 KGHSH and CDR2 LQKENI. There are 15 residues in the CDR3. CDR3 DNA: TGTGCCAGCTCACCAGGACAGGTCCAATACAATGAGCAGTTCTTC. Translating gives CASSPGQVQYNEQFF. Full variable domain (remainder filled in from reference TRBV18 and TRBJ2-1): NAGVMQNPRHLVRRRGQEARLRCSPMKGHSHVYWYRQLPEEGLKFMVYLQKENIIDESGMPKERFSAEFPKEGPSILRIQQVVRGDSAAYFCASSPGQVQYNEQFFGPGTRLTVL.

This clonotype came up a few times. The chain recombines TRBV6-5 with TRBJ1-2; D call uncertain. This CDR3 is 10 amino acids long. Germline CDR1 is MNHEY and CDR2 is SVGAGI. Trimming pared 8 bases from V and 8 bases from J, leaving 9 bases between. CDR3 DNA: TGTGCCAGCGTTTGGGTAGGCTACACCTTC. Amino acids: CASVWVGYTF.

This chain connects TRBV20-1 to TRBJ2-1; 9 bases match TRBD2. Germline CDR1 and CDR2: DFQATT and SNEGSKA (reference sequence). The CDR3 runs 15 residues. V trimming: 5 bases; J trimming: 9 bases; junction bases outside the gene matches: 14. CDR3 DNA: TGCAGTGCTCCCAGAGGCACTAGCGGGTACGGTGAGCAGTTCTTC. Translated, it gives CSAPRGTSGYGEQFF.

This clonotype was seen repeatedly, ten times or more. The V and J genes are TRBV29-1 and TRBJ2-1; 7 positions match TRBD2. The germline gives CDR1 SQVTM, CDR2 ANQGSEA. The J segment lost 0 bases and the V segment lost 3 bases, leaving 2 bases of the junction unmatched. The CDR3 is 14 amino acids. The CDR3 DNA sequence: TGCAGCGTTGAGGGAGGGAGCTCCTACAATGAGCAGTTCTTC. It encodes CSVEGGSSYNEQFF.

This clonotype was seen a handful of times. The V gene is TRBV11-3, the J gene TRBJ2-1; a possible D gene is TRBD1 (7 bases). Germline CDR1 is SGHNT and CDR2 is YENEEA. This CDR3 has 16 amino acids. V was shortened by 1 base and J by 0 bases, with 10 bases between the two germline ends. In DNA form, the CDR3 reads TGTGCCAGCAGCTTAGTGGAGGGGGCCTCCTACAATGAGCAGTTCTTC. Its translation: CASSLVEGASYNEQFF.

The chain is built from TRBV6-2 or TRBV6-3 and TRBJ2-7; tentative D call: TRBD2 (6 bases). The V end was cut by 1 base, the J end by 5 bases, with 18 bases between. CDR1 MNHEY and CDR2 SVGEGT come from the germline V gene. The length of the CDR3 is 16 residues. CDR3: CASSYFLGPGGNEQYF. CDR3 sequence (DNA): TGTGCCAGCAGTTACTTTCTTGGTCCTGGGGGGAACGAGCAGTACTTC.

This sequence joins TRBV20-1 and TRBJ2-3; D could derive from TRBD1 or TRBD2 (6 bases each). The ends were cut back, 0 bases at V and 5 bases at J, with 15 bases in the middle. CDR3 size: 15 residues. The germline V gene has CDR1 DFQATT and CDR2 SNEGSKA (reference sequence). For the CDR3, the DNA is TGCAGTGCTAGAGATTGGGGGGCCTTGGGAGATACGCAGTATTTT. This codes for CSARDWGALGDTQYF.

The rearrangement links TRBV19 to TRBJ2-3; 12 bases line up with TRBD2. Germline CDR1 LNHDA, CDR2 SQIVND (reference sequence). This CDR3 has 14 amino acids. Losses at the gene ends were 7 bases for V and 3 bases for J; bases not matched to a gene: 2. As DNA, the CDR3 is TGTGCCAGTACAGGACTAGCGGGGACAGATACGCAGTATTTT. This gives the protein CASTGLAGTDTQYF.

This clonotype was counted between two and nine times. This sequence joins TRBV6-5 and TRBJ1-5; TRBD1 matches 9 bases. The CDR3 consists of 15 residues. From germline, CDR1 is MNHEY and CDR2 SVGAGI. After removal of 6 bases from V and 7 bases from J, the junction contained 10 bases not matched to a gene. CDR3 region: CASSITGGAGQPQHF. CDR3 sequence (DNA): TGTGCCAGCAGCATTACAGGGGGCGCAGGACAGCCCCAGCATTTT.

The rearrangement uses TRBV27 and TRBJ1-1; D is perhaps TRBD1 (6 bases). The CDR3 is 14 amino acids. CDR1 MNHEY and CDR2 SMNVEV come from the germline V gene (reference sequence). V lost 3 bases, J lost 5 bases, and 13 bases lay in between. The CDR3 bases are TGTGCCAGCAGTTTCCCTTGGGGGCGAACTGAAGCTTTCTTT. Residues: CASSFPWGRTEAFF.

This clonotype was seen only a few times. The chain combines TRBV7-9 with TRBJ2-3; 9 bases fit TRBD2. The CDR3 runs 18 residues. V lost 6 bases, J lost 1 base, and 14 bases stayed unmatched. The germline V gene encodes CDR1 SEHNR and CDR2 FQNEAQ (reference sequence). Here the CDR3 DNA reads TGTGCCAGCAGTTTCTCCGGGACTAGCTTGGCTGGCACAGATACGCAGTATTTT. Its protein product is CASSFSGTSLAGTDTQYF.

This clonotype occurred a few times. The chain uses TRBV3-1 and TRBJ1-5; D remains unclear. Germline CDR1 and CDR2: LGHDT and YNNKEL (reference sequence). The V end was cut by 1 base, the J end by 4 bases, with 5 bases between. The length of the CDR3 is 13 residues. Here the CDR3 reads CASSQALNQPQHF. Here the CDR3 DNA reads TGTGCCAGCAGCCAAGCCTTGAATCAGCCCCAGCATTTT.

This sequence joins TRBV10-3 and TRBJ2-7; 11 nucleotides match TRBD2. The ends lost 6 bases at V and 3 bases at J; junction bases unmatched: 4. The CDR3 length is 14 residues. The germline CDR1 and CDR2 sequences are ENHRY and SYGVKD. The CDR3 DNA reads as TGTGCCATCAGATTAGCGGGGGGGCACTACGAGCAGTACTTC. Its translation is CAIRLAGGHYEQYF.

Only a few counts were recorded for this clonotype. The chain joins TRBV19 to TRBJ1-5; 10 nucleotides agree with TRBD1. Germline CDR1 reads LNHDA; CDR2 reads SQIVND (reference sequence). The CDR3 has 15 residues. J lost 6 bases, V lost 4 bases, and 6 bases had no gene match. CDR3 DNA sequence: TGTGCCAGTAGTACAATGACAGGGGGCATTCAGCCCCAGCATTTT. This encodes CASSTMTGGIQPQHF.

This sequence joins TRBV5-4 and TRBJ2-3, with D perhaps given as TRBD1 or TRBD2 (5 bases each). The CDR3 sequence is 18 residues long. Trimming shortened V by 5 bases and J by 5 bases, and 27 bases separated the two germline ends. CDR1 SGHNT and CDR2 YYREEE come from the germline V gene (reference sequence). In DNA form, the CDR3 reads TGTGCCAGCAGACCTTTCCGCCGCATGGGGGAGCTCGGAGATACGCAGTATTTT. This codes for CASRPFRRMGELGDTQYF.